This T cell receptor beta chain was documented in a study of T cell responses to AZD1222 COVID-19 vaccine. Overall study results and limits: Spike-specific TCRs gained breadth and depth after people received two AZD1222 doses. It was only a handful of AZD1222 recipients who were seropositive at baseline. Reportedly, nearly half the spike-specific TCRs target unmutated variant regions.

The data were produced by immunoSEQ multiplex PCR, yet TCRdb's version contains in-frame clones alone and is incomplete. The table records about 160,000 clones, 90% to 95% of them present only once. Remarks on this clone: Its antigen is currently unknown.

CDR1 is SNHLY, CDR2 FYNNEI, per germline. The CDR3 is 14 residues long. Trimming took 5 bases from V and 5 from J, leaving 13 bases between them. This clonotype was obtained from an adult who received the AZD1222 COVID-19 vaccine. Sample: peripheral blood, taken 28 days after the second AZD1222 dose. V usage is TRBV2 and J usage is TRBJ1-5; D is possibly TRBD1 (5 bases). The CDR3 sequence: CASSYQGRDQPQHF. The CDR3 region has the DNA TGTGCCAGCAGTTACCAGGGTAGGGATCAGCCCCAGCATTTT.